This T cell receptor (beta chain) was recorded in a study of glioma-infiltrating T cells. Points from the study as a whole: Tissue and blood shared very few CDR3 sequences. Above-expected tissue-blood divergence occurred in all gliomas, most in low-grade ones.

Using RNA template, CDR3s of TCR alpha and beta were amplified with iRepertoire arm-PCR. Tissue mRNA or PBMC total RNA, roughly 100-400 ng, went into one-step reverse transcription and amplification. TCRdb analysed the multiplex PCR reads with MiXCR anew, one entry per CDR3 protein. The data contain about 130,000 distinct CDR3 sequences, around a quarter of them singletons. Trimming took 5 bases from V and 2 from J, leaving 14 bases between them. The germline CDR1 and CDR2 sequences are MNHEY and SVGEGT. The CDR3 totals 15 residues. This clonotype was found a few times. The antigen is undetermined. This sequence originates from a human donor with low-grade glioma or glioblastoma, undergoing nonglioma brain surgery, or in good health (not recorded which). The J gene is TRBJ2-3, the V gene TRBV6-2 or TRBV6-3, with D perhaps TRBD1 (6 bases). Sequences were obtained from glioma tissue, nonneoplastic brain tissue, or PBMCs (not recorded which). Here the CDR3 DNA reads TGTGCCAGCAGTCGCCGGGACAACCCCACAGATACGCAGTATTTT. Its protein is CASSRRDNPTDTQYF.